The sequence of this T cell receptor (beta chain) was determined in a study of T cells in Graves' hyperthyroidism and ophthalmopathy. The length of the CDR3 is 16 residues. CDR1 is SGHAT, CDR2 FQNNGV, per germline. V lost 3 bases to trimming and J lost 6 bases, with 18 bases between them. Amplified regions were TCR beta CDR3 sequences from RNA transcripts. RT-PCR in the first round (using the HTBI primer set) targeted the TCR CDR3. Each CDR3 protein is one row after TCRdb ran MiXCR on the multiplex PCR reads. The sample carries approximately 210,000 distinct CDR3 sequences, approximately 17% recorded once. This clonotype was detected ten times or more. The hyperthyroidism was newly diagnosed and had lasted under 2 months; the patients were aged 18 to 65. Fresh peripheral blood, approximately 10 ml, yielded the PBMCs.

Sequencing was performed on blood. The receptor comes from a man aged 45-60 years with Graves' hyperthyroidism. The rearrangement links TRBV11-2 to TRBJ2-1; D gene uncertain. The CDR3 coding sequence is TGTGCCAGCAGCTTGTTGTGGGGTGGCAAGCTCAATGAGCAGTTCTTC. Amino acids: CASSLLWGGKLNEQFF.